The clone carrying this T cell receptor beta chain was observed a few times. Its target is unknown. The sample is drawn from a study of cytomegalovirus exposure and HLA in healthy donors. PCR used 60 Vbeta primers and 13 Jbeta primers. Only in-frame clones appear in the TCRdb table, and some are missing; sequencing was by immunoSEQ multiplex PCR. The sample has 110,000 or so clones; 74% are singletons. This CDR3 is built from 13 residues. Trimming removed 0 bases at V and 6 bases at J, with 11 bases between. Looked up from germline, CDR1 is GTSNPN and CDR2 is SVGIG (reference sequence). Study outcomes and limitations: A prior analysis recorded that most TCR beta V segments were productive about 90% or about 30% of the time. The Asian-associated ancestry cluster reportedly had fewer N-insertions than the approximately 670-donor mean in a later analysis.

This TCR derives from a woman aged 40 to 49 in good health and CMV-seropositive. The chain carries TRBV30 and TRBJ1-1, with D possibly matching TRBD1 (5 bases). Sequenced input: PBMCs. The CDR3, as DNA: TGTGCCTGGAGTGTACATTCAGGGTCTGAAGCTTTCTTT. This encodes CAWSVHSGSEAFF.